Listed below are T cell receptor beta chains from one sample, sequenced in a study of T cells after yellow fever vaccination. From the 5' RACE reads, TCRdb called clonotypes with MiXCR, one entry per CDR3 protein. The sample records under 400,000 distinct CDR3 sequences, roughly an eighth being singletons. The starting material was CD4+ T cells sorted from PBMCs, obtained 15 days after the yellow fever booster vaccination. All receptors derive from a man between 18 and 29 years old who received the YFV17D yellow fever vaccine. Each CDR3 is given without its conserved first and last residue. The size field is filled for only some rows; it gives once, few, many or a size class.

clone_size: NA
v_call: TRBV5-1
j_call: TRBJ2-1
cdr3_aa: ASSLPGGREQF

clone_size: once
v_call: TRBV6-2/TRBV6-3
j_call: TRBJ2-1
cdr3_aa: ASSYTVDAEQF

clone_size: NA
v_call: TRBV6-5
j_call: TRBJ2-2
cdr3_aa: ASSRTTNTGELF

clone_size: NA
v_call: TRBV6-2/TRBV6-3
j_call: TRBJ1-4
cdr3_aa: ASSYSGGREKLF

clone_size: NA
v_call: TRBV4-2
j_call: TRBJ2-2
cdr3_aa: ASSQGLGLAGDTGELF

clone_size: many
v_call: TRBV19
j_call: TRBJ2-2
cdr3_aa: ASSGVGGTGELF

clone_size: few
v_call: TRBV30
j_call: TRBJ1-2
cdr3_aa: AWKTRGTSTYGYT

clone_size: few
v_call: TRBV7-8
j_call: TRBJ2-3
cdr3_aa: ASSLSTIFDTQY

clone_size: NA
v_call: TRBV12-3/TRBV12-4
j_call: TRBJ2-5
cdr3_aa: ASSPIRGGETQY

clone_size: many
v_call: TRBV28
j_call: TRBJ2-5
cdr3_aa: ASSLLKETQY

clone_size: NA
v_call: TRBV28
j_call: TRBJ2-5
cdr3_aa: ASSSGGQHQETQY

clone_size: NA
v_call: TRBV3-1
j_call: TRBJ2-2
cdr3_aa: ASGGVHTGELF

clone_size: once
v_call: TRBV7-2
j_call: TRBJ2-3
cdr3_aa: ATATRGGRSTDTQY

clone_size: NA
v_call: TRBV29-1
j_call: TRBJ2-1
cdr3_aa: SVDIAGVFNEQF

clone_size: once
v_call: TRBV5-4
j_call: TRBJ2-5
cdr3_aa: ASSLPEAVQETQY

clone_size: few
v_call: TRBV19
j_call: TRBJ1-5
cdr3_aa: ASSIPGFQPQH

clone_size: few
v_call: TRBV5-1
j_call: TRBJ2-5
cdr3_aa: ASSLAVVPQETQY

clone_size: NA
v_call: TRBV6-2/TRBV6-3
j_call: TRBJ2-5
cdr3_aa: ASSRGGGQETQY

clone_size: NA
v_call: TRBV2
j_call: TRBJ1-1
cdr3_aa: ASTQGTAYTEAF

clone_size: few
v_call: TRBV12-3/TRBV12-4
j_call: TRBJ1-5
cdr3_aa: ASRGGRGVHQPQH

clone_size: few
v_call: TRBV5-1
j_call: TRBJ1-5
cdr3_aa: ASSPEGQGAGQPQH

clone_size: many
v_call: TRBV5-1
j_call: TRBJ2-5
cdr3_aa: ASSSSTSGKETQY

clone_size: few
v_call: TRBV7-8
j_call: TRBJ1-5
cdr3_aa: ASSLLVGYGQPQH

clone_size: NA
v_call: TRBV29-1
j_call: TRBJ2-1
cdr3_aa: SVGTSGGAVYNEQF

clone_size: NA
v_call: TRBV7-2
j_call: TRBJ2-5
cdr3_aa: ASSLDSPPTQY

clone_size: few
v_call: TRBV30
j_call: TRBJ2-2
cdr3_aa: AWSVGTHGELF

clone_size: NA
v_call: TRBV29-1
j_call: TRBJ1-1
cdr3_aa: SVASAGLNTEAF

clone_size: many
v_call: TRBV10-3
j_call: TRBJ2-1
cdr3_aa: AISDPTLAGHNEQF

clone_size: few
v_call: TRBV7-9
j_call: TRBJ1-1
cdr3_aa: ASSADRVWNTEAF

clone_size: few
v_call: TRBV6-1
j_call: TRBJ1-4
cdr3_aa: ASSPSPNEKLF

clone_size: NA
v_call: TRBV12-3/TRBV12-4
j_call: TRBJ1-5
cdr3_aa: ASVLGPGNQPQH

clone_size: many
v_call: TRBV30
j_call: TRBJ1-4
cdr3_aa: AWSVQGSGKLF

clone_size: NA
v_call: TRBV7-2
j_call: TRBJ2-5
cdr3_aa: ASSLIGIVGDRVETQY

clone_size: NA
v_call: TRBV2
j_call: TRBJ1-1
cdr3_aa: ASRLPDTEAF

clone_size: few
v_call: TRBV30
j_call: TRBJ1-1
cdr3_aa: AWSKGLSGGEAF

clone_size: NA
v_call: TRBV5-1
j_call: TRBJ2-2
cdr3_aa: ASSLGNAEQGGGELF

clone_size: NA
v_call: TRBV12-3/TRBV12-4
j_call: TRBJ2-1
cdr3_aa: ASMEVGEQF

clone_size: few
v_call: TRBV7-9
j_call: TRBJ1-1
cdr3_aa: ASSLDSVTTNRPMNTEAF

clone_size: NA
v_call: TRBV6-1
j_call: TRBJ1-5
cdr3_aa: ASSENQPQH

clone_size: many
v_call: TRBV20-1
j_call: TRBJ2-2
cdr3_aa: SARAGTLVGELF

clone_size: NA
v_call: TRBV6-2/TRBV6-3
j_call: TRBJ2-7
cdr3_aa: ASRQGTYEQY

clone_size: NA
v_call: TRBV5-1
j_call: TRBJ2-1
cdr3_aa: ASSRGASEYNEQF

clone_size: NA
v_call: TRBV20-1
j_call: TRBJ2-5
cdr3_aa: SAYPGRVGETQY

clone_size: few
v_call: TRBV5-1
j_call: TRBJ2-2
cdr3_aa: ASSLSAGGLAGELF

clone_size: many
v_call: TRBV6-5
j_call: TRBJ1-1
cdr3_aa: ASSFRSRGNTEAF

clone_size: NA
v_call: TRBV3-1
j_call: TRBJ1-1
cdr3_aa: ASSQLQTMNTEAF

clone_size: NA
v_call: TRBV7-9
j_call: TRBJ2-7
cdr3_aa: ASGPSRYEQY

clone_size: many
v_call: TRBV5-1
j_call: TRBJ2-3
cdr3_aa: ASSLASGADTQY

clone_size: NA
v_call: TRBV5-1
j_call: TRBJ1-2
cdr3_aa: ASSLGDPYGYT

clone_size: many
v_call: TRBV5-1
j_call: TRBJ2-5
cdr3_aa: ASSDGVLAQALKTQY

clone_size: many
v_call: TRBV5-1
j_call: TRBJ2-5
cdr3_aa: ASSLDVVVETQY

clone_size: few
v_call: TRBV10-1
j_call: TRBJ2-1
cdr3_aa: ASSETSGAYYNEQF

clone_size: few
v_call: TRBV5-6
j_call: TRBJ2-5
cdr3_aa: ASSWTLSGGPETQY

clone_size: few
v_call: TRBV6-5
j_call: TRBJ1-2
cdr3_aa: ATKGGFGYGYT

clone_size: NA
v_call: TRBV6-2/TRBV6-3
j_call: TRBJ1-1
cdr3_aa: ASEQGFDGSTEAF

clone_size: few
v_call: TRBV5-4
j_call: TRBJ2-7
cdr3_aa: ASSMYGTGNYEQY

clone_size: NA
v_call: TRBV28
j_call: TRBJ1-5
cdr3_aa: ASRSRGENQPQH

clone_size: NA
v_call: TRBV20-1
j_call: TRBJ2-7
cdr3_aa: SAIGRGGYEQY

clone_size: NA
v_call: TRBV20-1
j_call: TRBJ1-2
cdr3_aa: SAQRAGANLYGYT